The 17 T cell receptor beta chains given below trace back to one sample, sequenced in a study of CD8+ T cells in alopecia areata. cDNA serving as the sequencing template came from extracted, reverse transcribed RNA. Data came from immunoSEQ multiplex PCR; TCRdb stores just in-frame clones and leaves some out. The profile shows some 120,000 clones, about 50% of them singletons. Sequencing was performed on NKG2D-low CD8+ T cells sorted from blood. These receptors all come from a human donor with alopecia areata.

The V gene is TRBV6-5, the J gene TRBJ1-2, with 7 bases aligning to TRBD1. The CDR3 sequence is 12 residues long. Germline trimming cut 5 bases from V and 6 bases from J; bases unmatched to any gene: 3. Germline lookup yields CDR1 MNHEY and CDR2 SVGAGI. CDR3 coding DNA: TGTGCCAGCAGTCTACAGGGGAATGGCTACACCTTC. It yields the protein CASSLQGNGYTF.

V gene TRBV29-1 combines with J gene TRBJ2-5, with D possibly TRBD2 on 6 matching bases. The CDR3 totals 15 residues. The V end was cut by 4 bases, the J end by 2 bases, with 17 bases between. From germline, CDR1 is SQVTM and CDR2 ANQGSEA. In nucleotides, the CDR3 is TGCAGCGTTGGGAGGGGAGTAGCGGATCAAGAGACCCAGTACTTC. Translating gives CSVGRGVADQETQYF.

The chain uses TRBV29-1 and TRBJ1-2; D is uncertain. In germline, CDR1 is SQVTM, CDR2 ANQGSEA. CDR3 size: 12 residues. V lost 5 bases to trimming and J lost 8 bases, with 15 bases between them. The CDR3 nucleotides are TGCAGCGTTCTATGGGGTAAGGGAGGCTACACCTTC. Residues: CSVLWGKGGYTF.

V and J are TRBV29-1 and TRBJ1-1; D remains unclear. The V and J ends lost 5 bases and 4 bases respectively, with 5 bases between them. The CDR3 covers 10 residues. CDR1 is SQVTM and CDR2 is ANQGSEA in the germline V gene. The CDR3 DNA sequence: TGCAGCGTTTTAAGCACTGAAGCTTTCTTT. Amino acid sequence: CSVLSTEAFF.

The chain has TRBV29-1 and TRBJ1-1; D gene uncertain. This CDR3 comprises 9 residues. Trimming pared 6 bases from V and 1 base from J, leaving 0 bases between. CDR1 is SQVTM and CDR2 is ANQGSEA in the germline V gene. The DNA for the CDR3 is TGCAGCGTGAACACTGAAGCTTTCTTT. Its protein product is CSVNTEAFF.

The genes are TRBV30 and TRBJ2-4; TRBD1 matches at 7 bases. Germline CDR1 and CDR2: GTSNPN and SVGIG (reference sequence). V was clipped by 3 bases and J by 0 bases; unmatched bases: 11. The CDR3 is made up of 17 amino acids. The CDR3: CAWRGTDSQLAKNIQYF. In DNA form, the CDR3 reads TGTGCCTGGAGGGGGACAGACAGTCAACTAGCCAAAAACATTCAGTACTTC.

The J gene is TRBJ2-1, the V gene TRBV12-5, with D possibly being TRBD2 (5 bases). V lost 6 bases and J 12 bases, leaving 12 bases between the germline ends. Germline lookup yields CDR1 LGHNT and CDR2 FRNRAP. This CDR3 has 11 residues. The CDR3 bases are TGTGCTAGTGGGACGGGGTCCTGGCAGTTCTTC. This gives the protein CASGTGSWQFF.

This clone was seen only a few times. The rearrangement uses TRBV30 and TRBJ2-7; weak D call: TRBD1 (5 bases). Trimming removed 5 bases at V and 4 bases at J, with 9 bases between. This CDR3 spans 11 amino acids. CDR1 GTSNPN and CDR2 SVGIG come from the germline V gene (reference sequence). CDR3 nucleotides: TGTGCCTGGGGCAGGGATTACGAGCAGTACTTC. Protein sequence: CAWGRDYEQYF.

As for this clone: Germline is not matched at one junction end, which may reflect a read error. The chain's CDR3 is CASSLGTSGLF. CDR3 DNA sequence: TGTGCCAGCAGCTTAGGAACTAGCGGACTCTTC. The V and J genes are TRBV7-9 and TRBJ2-1, with 8 bases lining up with TRBD2. The V gene's germline CDR1 is SEHNR and CDR2 FQNEAQ (reference sequence). The CDR3 has 11 residues.

This chain connects TRBV30 to TRBJ1-2; D remains ambiguous. The V and J ends lost 3 bases and 4 bases respectively, with 18 bases between them. CDR3 length: 15 amino acids. Per the germline V gene, CDR1 is GTSNPN and CDR2 is SVGIG (reference sequence). The CDR3 loop reads CAWSHHPGEFYGYTF. The CDR3 DNA reads TGTGCCTGGAGCCACCACCCCGGGGAGTTCTATGGCTACACCTTC.

The table lists this clone with a few counts. The chain joins TRBV29-1 to TRBJ2-7; 12 bases map to TRBD2. The V and J ends lost 4 bases and 6 bases, in that order; junction bases with no gene match: 7. Germline assignment: CDR1 SQVTM and CDR2 ANQGSEA. This CDR3 has 14 residues. The CDR3 DNA is TGCAGCGTTGGCATGGGACTAGCGGGTAGCGAGCAGTACTTC. Its protein is CSVGMGLAGSEQYF.

The chain is built from TRBV29-1 and TRBJ1-1; a weak D match, TRBD1 (6 bases). Trimming stripped 1 base from V and 4 bases from J, with 13 bases between. Germline-derived CDR1 and CDR2 are SQVTM and ANQGSEA. CDR3 length: 14 residues. CDR3 residues: CSVEGRGTGTEAFF. In DNA, the CDR3 is TGCAGCGTTGAAGGGAGGGGGACTGGCACTGAAGCTTTCTTT. Full variable domain (rest looked up from reference TRBV29-1 and TRBJ1-1): SAVISQKPSRDICQRGTSLTIQCQVDSQVTMMFWYRQQPGQSLTLIATANQGSEATYESGFVIDKFPISRPNLTFSTLTVSNMSPEDSSIYLCSVEGRGTGTEAFFGQGTRLTVV.

This chain joins TRBV7-9 and TRBJ2-7; 7 nucleotides match TRBD1. The germline V gene has CDR1 SEHNR and CDR2 FQNEAQ (reference sequence). This CDR3 has 16 residues. V dropped 6 bases and J dropped 5; count of bases not matched to a gene: 16. The CDR3 DNA reads TGTGCCAGCAGTCCCAACAGGGGCCCTACAAGGAACGAGCAGTACTTC. The encoded protein is CASSPNRGPTRNEQYF. Full variable domain (outside the CDR3, taken from reference TRBV7-9 and TRBJ2-7): DTGVSQNPRHKITKRGQNVTFRCDPISEHNRLYWYRQTLGQGPEFLTYFQNEAQLEKSRLLSDRFSAERPKGSFSTLEIQRTEQGDSAMYLCASSPNRGPTRNEQYFGPGTRLTVT.

The chain is built from TRBV5-1 and TRBJ2-5; unclear D gene. Trimming took off 5 bases at V and 4 bases at J, with 6 bases between the two ends. This CDR3 has 11 residues. In germline, CDR1 is SGHRS, CDR2 YFSETQ. The CDR3 is CASRSGETQYF. DNA for the CDR3: TGCGCCAGCAGGAGTGGAGAGACCCAGTACTTC.

This clone was observed a single time. The genes are TRBV7-6 and TRBJ2-7, with D unresolved. This CDR3 region has 12 residues. V dropped 3 bases and J dropped 2 bases, with 5 bases sitting between them. CDR1 and CDR2 from the germline V gene are SGHVS and FNYEAQ. The DNA of the CDR3 is TGTGCCAGCAGCTTGGGGACCTACGAGCAGTACTTC. Translating gives CASSLGTYEQYF.

This clone was seen a few times. The chain is built from TRBV28 and TRBJ2-5; a possible D gene is TRBD2 (6 bases). This CDR3 has 15 residues. Germline CDR1 and CDR2: MDHEN and SYDVKM. The V and J ends lost 3 bases and 3 bases respectively, with 14 bases between them. The CDR3 is CASSFPPTGEETQYF. CDR3 bases: TGTGCCAGCAGTTTCCCCCCCACGGGAGAAGAGACCCAGTACTTC.

This rearrangement joins TRBV27 to TRBJ2-4, with D perhaps given as TRBD1 or TRBD2 (5 bases each). From germline, CDR1 is MNHEY and CDR2 SMNVEV (reference sequence). This CDR3 region has 11 residues. V was pared by 4 bases and J by 16 bases, with 14 bases between. In nucleotides, the CDR3 is TGTGCCAGCAGTTGGTTAGGGACCGCCTACTTC. Protein: CASSWLGTAYF.